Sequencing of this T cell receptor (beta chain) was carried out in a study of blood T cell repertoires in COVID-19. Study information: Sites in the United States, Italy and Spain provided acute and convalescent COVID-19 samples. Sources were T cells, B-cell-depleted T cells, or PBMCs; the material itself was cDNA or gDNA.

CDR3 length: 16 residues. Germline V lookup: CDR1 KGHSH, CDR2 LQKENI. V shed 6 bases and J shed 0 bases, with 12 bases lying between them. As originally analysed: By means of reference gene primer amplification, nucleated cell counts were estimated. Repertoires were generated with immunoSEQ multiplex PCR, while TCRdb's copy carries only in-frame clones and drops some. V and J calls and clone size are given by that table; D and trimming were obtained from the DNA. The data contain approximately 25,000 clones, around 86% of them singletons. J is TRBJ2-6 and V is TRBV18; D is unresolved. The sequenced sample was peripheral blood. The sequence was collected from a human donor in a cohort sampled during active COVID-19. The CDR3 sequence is CASSPVQVSGANVLTF. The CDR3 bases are TGTGCCAGCTCCCCAGTTCAGGTCTCTGGGGCCAACGTCCTGACTTTC.